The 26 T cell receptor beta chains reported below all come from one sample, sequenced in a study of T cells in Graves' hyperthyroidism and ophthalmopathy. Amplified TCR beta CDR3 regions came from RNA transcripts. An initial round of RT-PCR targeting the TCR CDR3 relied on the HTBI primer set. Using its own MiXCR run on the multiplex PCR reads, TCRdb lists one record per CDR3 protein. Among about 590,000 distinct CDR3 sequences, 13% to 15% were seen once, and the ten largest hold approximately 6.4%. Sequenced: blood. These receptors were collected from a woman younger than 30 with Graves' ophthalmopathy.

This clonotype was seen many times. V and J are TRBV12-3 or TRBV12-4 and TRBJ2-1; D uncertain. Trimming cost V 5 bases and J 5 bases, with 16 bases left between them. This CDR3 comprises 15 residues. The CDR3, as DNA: TGTGCCAGCAGTCCGGAAAGGGCGCTGAACAATGAGCAGTTCTTC. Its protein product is CASSPERALNNEQFF.

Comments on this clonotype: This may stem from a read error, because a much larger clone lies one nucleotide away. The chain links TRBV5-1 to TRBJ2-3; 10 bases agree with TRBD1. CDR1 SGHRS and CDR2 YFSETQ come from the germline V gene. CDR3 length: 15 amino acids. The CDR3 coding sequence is TGTGCCAGCAGTCCCGACAGGGGGCGCGGGGATACGCGGTATTTT. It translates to CASSPDRGRGDTRYF.

CDR3 bases: TGTGCCAGCAGTTTAGGCGGGGGGCGTAATGAAAAACTGTTTTTT. This translates into CASSLGGGRNEKLFF. This chain joins TRBV6-2 or TRBV6-3 and TRBJ1-4; the D gene is possibly TRBD1 (6 bases). Trimming took off 4 bases at V and 4 bases at J, with 13 bases between the two ends. This CDR3 has 15 amino acids. CDR1 and CDR2 (germline): MNHEY, SVGEGT.

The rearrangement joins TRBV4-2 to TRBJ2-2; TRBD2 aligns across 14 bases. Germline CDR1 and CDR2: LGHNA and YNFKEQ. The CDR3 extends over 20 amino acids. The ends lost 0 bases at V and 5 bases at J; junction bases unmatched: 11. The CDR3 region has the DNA TGTGCCAGCAGCCAAGAGACTAGCGGGAGGGCGGGATCGGTTACCGGGGAGCTGTTTTTT. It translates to CASSQETSGRAGSVTGELFF.

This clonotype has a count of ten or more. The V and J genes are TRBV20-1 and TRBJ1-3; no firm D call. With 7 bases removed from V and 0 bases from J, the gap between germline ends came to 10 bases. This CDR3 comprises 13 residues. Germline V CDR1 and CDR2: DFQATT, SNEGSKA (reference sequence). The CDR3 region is CSVNRSSGNTIYF. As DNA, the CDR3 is TGCAGTGTTAACCGGAGCTCTGGAAACACCATATATTTT.

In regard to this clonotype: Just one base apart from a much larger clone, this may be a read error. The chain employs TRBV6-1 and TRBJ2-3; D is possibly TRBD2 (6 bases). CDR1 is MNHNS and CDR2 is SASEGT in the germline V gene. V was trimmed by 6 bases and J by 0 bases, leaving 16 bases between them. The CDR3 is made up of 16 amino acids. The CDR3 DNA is TGTGCCAGCAGAAAGGGGACTGGCCGAAGCACAGATACGCAGTATTTT. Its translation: CASRKGTGRSTDTQYF.

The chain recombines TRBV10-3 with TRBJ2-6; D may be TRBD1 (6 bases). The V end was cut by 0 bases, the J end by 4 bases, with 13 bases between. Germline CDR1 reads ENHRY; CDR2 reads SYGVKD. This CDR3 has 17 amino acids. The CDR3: CAISESGTLTGANVLTF. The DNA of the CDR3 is TGTGCCATCAGTGAGTCTGGGACATTAACCGGGGCCAACGTCCTGACTTTC.

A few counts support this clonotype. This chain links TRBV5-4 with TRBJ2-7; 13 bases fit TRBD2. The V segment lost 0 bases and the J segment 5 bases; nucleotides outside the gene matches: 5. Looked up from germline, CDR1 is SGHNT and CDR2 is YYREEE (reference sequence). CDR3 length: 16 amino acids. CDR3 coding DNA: TGTGCCAGCAGCTTGGTTTCCGGACTAGCGGGAGACGAGCAGTACTTC. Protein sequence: CASSLVSGLAGDEQYF.

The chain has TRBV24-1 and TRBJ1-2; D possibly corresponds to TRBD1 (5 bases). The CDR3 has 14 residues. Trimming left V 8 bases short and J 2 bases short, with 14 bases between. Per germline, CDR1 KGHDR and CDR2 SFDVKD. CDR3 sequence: CATNSGTANYGYTF. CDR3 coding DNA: TGTGCCACCAATTCCGGGACCGCGAACTATGGCTACACCTTC.

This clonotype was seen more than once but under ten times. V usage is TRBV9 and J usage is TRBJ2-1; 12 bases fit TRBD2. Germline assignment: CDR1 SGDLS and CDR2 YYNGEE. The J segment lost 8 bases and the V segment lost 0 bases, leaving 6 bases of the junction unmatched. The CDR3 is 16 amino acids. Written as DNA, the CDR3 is TGTGCCAGCAGCGTAGATCCTAGCGGGAGGGTCTATGAGCAGTTCTTC. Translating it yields CASSVDPSGRVYEQFF.

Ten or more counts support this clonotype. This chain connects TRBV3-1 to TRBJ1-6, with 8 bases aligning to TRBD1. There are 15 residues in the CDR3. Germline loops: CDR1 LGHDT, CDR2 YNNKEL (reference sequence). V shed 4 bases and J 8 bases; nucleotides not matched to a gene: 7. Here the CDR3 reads CASSPQGASDSPLHF. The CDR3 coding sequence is TGTGCCAGCAGCCCGCAGGGGGCGTCGGATTCACCCCTCCACTTT.

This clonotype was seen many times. The CDR3 loop is CASSQDIYGGTEAFF. The CDR3 DNA is TGCGCCAGCAGCCAAGATATTTACGGGGGCACTGAAGCTTTCTTT. The chain employs TRBV4-3 and TRBJ1-1; D might be TRBD1 (5 bases). The CDR3 loop spans 15 amino acids. Germline-derived CDR1 and CDR2 are LGHNA and YSLEER. V dropped 0 bases and J dropped 4 bases, with 12 bases sitting between them.

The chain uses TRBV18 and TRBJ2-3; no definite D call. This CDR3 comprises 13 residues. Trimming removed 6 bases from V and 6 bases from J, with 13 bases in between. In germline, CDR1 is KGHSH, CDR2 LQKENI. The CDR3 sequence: CASSSGDLDTQYF. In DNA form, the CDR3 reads TGTGCCAGCTCGTCGGGTGACTTGGATACGCAGTATTTT.

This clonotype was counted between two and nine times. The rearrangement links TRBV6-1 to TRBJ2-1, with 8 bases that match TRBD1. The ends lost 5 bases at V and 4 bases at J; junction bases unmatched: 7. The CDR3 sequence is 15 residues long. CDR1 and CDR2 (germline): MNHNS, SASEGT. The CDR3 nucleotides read TGTGCCAGCAGTTGGCAGGGGGCGCCTTACAATGAGCAGTTCTTC. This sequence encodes CASSWQGAPYNEQFF.

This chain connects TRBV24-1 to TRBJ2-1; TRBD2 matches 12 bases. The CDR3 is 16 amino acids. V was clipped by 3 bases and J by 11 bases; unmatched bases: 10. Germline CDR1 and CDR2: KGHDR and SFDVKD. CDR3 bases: TGTGCCACCAGTGATCTAGCGGGAGGGCCTTATGAGAAGCAGTTCTTC. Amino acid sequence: CATSDLAGGPYEKQFF.

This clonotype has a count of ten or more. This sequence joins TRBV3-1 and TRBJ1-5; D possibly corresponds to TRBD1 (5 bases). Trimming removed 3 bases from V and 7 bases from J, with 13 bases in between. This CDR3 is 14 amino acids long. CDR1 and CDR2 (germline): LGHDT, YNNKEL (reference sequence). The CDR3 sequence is CASSHRDWDQPQHF. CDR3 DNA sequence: TGTGCCAGCAGCCACAGGGATTGGGACCAGCCCCAGCATTTT.

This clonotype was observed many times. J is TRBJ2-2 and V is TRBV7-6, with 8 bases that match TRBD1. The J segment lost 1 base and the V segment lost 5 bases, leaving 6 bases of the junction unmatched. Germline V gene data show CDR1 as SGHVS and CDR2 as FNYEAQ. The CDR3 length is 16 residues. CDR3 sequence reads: CASSPPGTGNTGELFF. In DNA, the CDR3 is TGTGCCAGCAGCCCCCCAGGGACAGGGAACACCGGGGAGCTGTTTTTT.

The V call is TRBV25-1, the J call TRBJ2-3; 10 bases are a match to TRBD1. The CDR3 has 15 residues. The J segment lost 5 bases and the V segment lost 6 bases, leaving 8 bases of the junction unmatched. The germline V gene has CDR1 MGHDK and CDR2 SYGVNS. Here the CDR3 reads CASSAGTGVQDTQYF. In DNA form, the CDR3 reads TGTGCCAGCAGCGCCGGGACAGGGGTACAAGATACGCAGTATTTT. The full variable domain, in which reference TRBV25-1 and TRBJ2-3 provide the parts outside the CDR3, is EADIYQTPRYLVIGTGKKITLECSQTMGHDKMYWYQQDPGMELHLIHYSYGVNSTEKGDLSSESTVSRIRTEHFPLTLESARPSHTSQYLCASSAGTGVQDTQYFGPGTRLTVL.

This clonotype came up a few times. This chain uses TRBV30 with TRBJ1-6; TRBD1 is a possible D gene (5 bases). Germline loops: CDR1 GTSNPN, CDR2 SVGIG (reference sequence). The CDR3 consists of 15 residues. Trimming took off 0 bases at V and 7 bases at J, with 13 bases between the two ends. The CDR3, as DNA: TGTGCCTGGAGTGTACAAGGGGTGAGAAATTCACCCCTCCACTTT. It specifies CAWSVQGVRNSPLHF.

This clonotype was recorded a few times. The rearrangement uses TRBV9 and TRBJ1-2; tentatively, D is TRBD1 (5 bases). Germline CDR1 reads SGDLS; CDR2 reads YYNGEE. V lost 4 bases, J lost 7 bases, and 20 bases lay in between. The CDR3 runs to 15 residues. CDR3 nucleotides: TGTGCCAGCAGCCCCCGCTTGGGGGTAACTACTGGCTACACCTTC. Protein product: CASSPRLGVTTGYTF.

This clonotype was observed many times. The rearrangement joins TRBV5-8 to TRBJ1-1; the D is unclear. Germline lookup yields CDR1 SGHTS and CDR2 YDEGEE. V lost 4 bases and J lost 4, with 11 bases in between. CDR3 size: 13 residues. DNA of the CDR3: TGTGCCAGCAGCATGGACCACGGCACTGAAGCTTTCTTT. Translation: CASSMDHGTEAFF.

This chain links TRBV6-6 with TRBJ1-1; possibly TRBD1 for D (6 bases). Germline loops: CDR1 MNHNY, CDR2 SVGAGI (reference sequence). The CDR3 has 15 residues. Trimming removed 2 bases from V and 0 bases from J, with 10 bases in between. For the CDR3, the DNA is TGTGCCAGCAGTTACGAGGGGGGACTGAACACTGAAGCTTTCTTT. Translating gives CASSYEGGLNTEAFF.

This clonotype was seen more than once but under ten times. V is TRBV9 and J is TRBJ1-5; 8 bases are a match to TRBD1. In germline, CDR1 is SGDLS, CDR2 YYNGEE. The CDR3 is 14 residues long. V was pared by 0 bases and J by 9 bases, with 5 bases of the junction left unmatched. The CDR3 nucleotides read TGTGCCAGCAGCGTAGATACAGGGGGTGGGCCCCAGCATTTT. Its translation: CASSVDTGGGPQHF.

The CDR3 protein is CASSLGPSGIQETQYF. In DNA, the CDR3 is TGCGCCAGCAGCCTAGGCCCTAGCGGGATCCAAGAGACCCAGTACTTC. The V and J genes are TRBV4-1 and TRBJ2-5; 9 nucleotides align to TRBD2. Germline CDR1 is MGHRA and CDR2 is YSYEKL. There are 16 residues in the CDR3. J lost 1 base, V lost 4 bases, and 7 bases had no gene match.

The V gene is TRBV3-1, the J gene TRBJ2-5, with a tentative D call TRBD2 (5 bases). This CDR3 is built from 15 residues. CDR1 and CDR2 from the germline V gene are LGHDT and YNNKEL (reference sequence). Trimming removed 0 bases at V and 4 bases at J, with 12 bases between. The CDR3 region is CASSQERTGGETQYF. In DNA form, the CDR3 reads TGTGCCAGCAGCCAAGAGAGGACTGGAGGAGAGACCCAGTACTTC.

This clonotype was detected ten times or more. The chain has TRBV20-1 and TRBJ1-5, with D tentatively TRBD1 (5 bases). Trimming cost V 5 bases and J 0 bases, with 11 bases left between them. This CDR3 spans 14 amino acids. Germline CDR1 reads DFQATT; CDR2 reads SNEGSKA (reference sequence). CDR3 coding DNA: TGCAGTGCTTCCTCAGGGCTTAGCAATCAGCCCCAGCATTTT. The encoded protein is CSASSGLSNQPQHF.